The 9 T cell receptor beta chains below all came from one sample that was sequenced in a study of cytomegalovirus exposure and HLA in healthy donors. It was with 60 Vbeta and 13 Jbeta primers that the PCR ran. Measured with immunoSEQ multiplex PCR; TCRdb has only the in-frame clones, and not every one. Counted here are some 120,000 clones, approximately 9.4% occurring once; the ten biggest clones make up less than 4%. Material: PBMCs. Source of these receptors: a man aged 25-45 years in good health and CMV-seronegative.

This chain joins TRBV5-8 and TRBJ1-1, with D unclear. Germline V CDR1 and CDR2: SGHTS, YDEGEE. Trimming cost V 4 bases and J 0 bases, with 7 bases left between them. This CDR3 has 13 amino acids. In nucleotides, the CDR3 is TGTGCCAGCAGCATACAATTGAACACTGAAGCTTTCTTT. Translated: CASSIQLNTEAFF.

This clone was counted only a few times. The chain joins TRBV11-1 to TRBJ1-3, with 9 bases matching TRBD1. Losses at the gene ends were 4 bases for V and 4 bases for J; bases not matched to a gene: 14. This CDR3 region has 18 residues. Germline values: CDR1 SGHAT, CDR2 FQDESV (reference sequence). The CDR3 region is CASSSPGQGLESGNTIYF. The CDR3 DNA sequence: TGTGCCAGCAGCTCCCCGGGACAGGGCCTTGAGTCGGGAAACACCATATATTTT.

The table lists this clone with a few counts. V is TRBV28 and J is TRBJ1-2; D unclear. The V gene's germline CDR1 is MDHEN and CDR2 SYDVKM. The CDR3 loop spans 11 amino acids. Trimming took off 6 bases at V and 7 bases at J, with 9 bases between the two ends. CDR3 sequence: CASRSRIGYTF. CDR3 DNA: TGTGCCAGCAGATCCCGTATTGGCTACACCTTC.

This clone was seen more than once but under ten times. The chain uses TRBV4-3 and TRBJ2-7; tentative D call: TRBD1 (5 bases). CDR1 is LGHNA and CDR2 is YSLEER in the germline V gene. The germline V and J ends were trimmed by 1 base and 0 bases, with 10 bases remaining between them. This CDR3 has 15 amino acids. CDR3 nucleotides: TGCGCCAGCAGCCAAGGGGGCCCAATCTCCTACGAGCAGTACTTC. Residues: CASSQGGPISYEQYF.

The CDR3 coding sequence is TGTGCCAGCAGTGGACGGACAGCCCGGCTTGTAAAATCCTACAATGAGCAGTTCTTC. Amino acid sequence: CASSGRTARLVKSYNEQFF. The V call is TRBV27, the J call TRBJ2-1; D may be TRBD1 (6 bases). The ends were cut back, 5 bases at V and 1 base at J, with 24 bases in the middle. Germline CDR1 reads MNHEY; CDR2 reads SMNVEV (reference sequence). There are 19 residues in the CDR3.

The rearrangement joins TRBV30 to TRBJ2-7; 7 nucleotides agree with TRBD2. The CDR3 has 12 residues. The ends lost 0 bases at V and 6 bases at J; junction bases unmatched: 2. Germline CDR1 is GTSNPN and CDR2 is SVGIG (reference sequence). For the CDR3, the DNA is TGTGCCTGGAGTGTAACGGGAGGCGAGCAGTACTTC. It yields the protein CAWSVTGGEQYF.

This clone was seen a handful of times. This chain joins TRBV2 and TRBJ1-5, with 9 bases identical to TRBD1. This CDR3 is built from 14 residues. Germline-derived CDR1 and CDR2 are SNHLY and FYNNEI. V shed 8 bases, J shed 6 bases, and the junction held 8 bases outside the gene matches. The CDR3 loop reads CASGGQGWSQPQHF. For the CDR3, the DNA is TGTGCCAGCGGAGGACAGGGGTGGAGTCAGCCCCAGCATTTT.

This clone was counted only a few times. The chain combines TRBV19 with TRBJ1-4, with TRBD1 as a possible D gene (5 bases). Germline values: CDR1 LNHDA, CDR2 SQIVND (reference sequence). With 1 base removed from V and 1 base from J, the gap between germline ends came to 13 bases. This CDR3 is built from 17 residues. CDR3 in amino acids: CASSIVPLGRTNEKLFF. The CDR3 DNA is TGTGCCAGTAGTATAGTTCCCCTGGGGCGAACTAATGAAAAACTGTTTTTT.

The genes are TRBV7-9 and TRBJ2-1, with D perhaps matching TRBD1 (6 bases). This CDR3 region has 15 residues. The germline V gene has CDR1 SEHNR and CDR2 FQNEAQ (reference sequence). V gave up 1 base and J gave up 6 bases, with 13 bases separating them. The CDR3 DNA reads TGTGCCAGCAGCTTAGGGGACAAAAATGCCAATGAGCAGTTCTTC. This gives the protein CASSLGDKNANEQFF.